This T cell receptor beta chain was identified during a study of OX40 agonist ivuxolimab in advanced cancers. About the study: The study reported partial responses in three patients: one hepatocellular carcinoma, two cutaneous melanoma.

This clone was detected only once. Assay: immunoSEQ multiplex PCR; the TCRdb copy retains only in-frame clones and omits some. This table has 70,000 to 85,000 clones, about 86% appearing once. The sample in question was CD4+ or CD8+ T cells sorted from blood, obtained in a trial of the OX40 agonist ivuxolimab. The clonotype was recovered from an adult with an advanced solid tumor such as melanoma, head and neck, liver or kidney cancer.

The CDR3 here is CASSLAPGEIGEKLFF. The CDR3 DNA reads as TGCGCCAGCAGCTTGGCCCCCGGGGAGATCGGTGAAAAACTGTTTTTT. V usage is TRBV5-1 and J usage is TRBJ1-4; D gene unclear. V lost 0 bases to trimming and J lost 7 bases, with 16 bases between them. This CDR3 contains 16 residues. The V gene's germline CDR1 is SGHRS and CDR2 YFSETQ.